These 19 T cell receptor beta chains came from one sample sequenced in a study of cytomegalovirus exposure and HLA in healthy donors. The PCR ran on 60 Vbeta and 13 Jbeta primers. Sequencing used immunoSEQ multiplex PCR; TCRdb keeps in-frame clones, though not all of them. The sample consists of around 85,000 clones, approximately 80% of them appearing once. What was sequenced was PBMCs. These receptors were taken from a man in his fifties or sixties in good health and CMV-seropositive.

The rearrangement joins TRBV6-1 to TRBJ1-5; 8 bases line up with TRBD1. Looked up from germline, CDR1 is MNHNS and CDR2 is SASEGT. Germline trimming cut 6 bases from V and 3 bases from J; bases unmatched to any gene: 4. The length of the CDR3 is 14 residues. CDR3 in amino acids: CASRGQVYNQPQHF. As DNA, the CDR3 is TGTGCCAGCAGGGGACAGGTGTACAATCAGCCCCAGCATTTT.

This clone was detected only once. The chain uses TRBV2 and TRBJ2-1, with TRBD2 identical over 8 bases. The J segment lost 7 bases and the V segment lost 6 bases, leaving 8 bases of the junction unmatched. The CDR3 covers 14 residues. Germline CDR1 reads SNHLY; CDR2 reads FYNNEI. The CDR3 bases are TGTGCCAGCAGCCCGCAGCGGGGGCTGAATGAGCAGTTCTTC. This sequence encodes CASSPQRGLNEQFF. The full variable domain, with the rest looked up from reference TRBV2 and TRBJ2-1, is EPEVTQTPSHQVTQMGQEVILRCVPISNHLYFYWYRQILGQKVEFLVSFYNNEISEKSEIFDDQFSVERPDGSNFTLKIRSTKLEDSAMYFCASSPQRGLNEQFFGPGTRLTVL.

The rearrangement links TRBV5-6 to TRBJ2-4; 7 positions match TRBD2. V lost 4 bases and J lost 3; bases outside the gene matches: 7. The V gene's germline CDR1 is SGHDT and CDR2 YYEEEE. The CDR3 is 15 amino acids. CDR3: CASSAIPGGKNIQYF. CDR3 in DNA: TGTGCCAGCAGCGCCATCCCGGGGGGCAAAAACATTCAGTACTTC.

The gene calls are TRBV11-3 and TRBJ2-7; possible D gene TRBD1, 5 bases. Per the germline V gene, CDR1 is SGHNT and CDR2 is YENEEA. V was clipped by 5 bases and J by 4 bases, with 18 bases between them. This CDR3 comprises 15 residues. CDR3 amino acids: CASSPGGHGEYEQYF. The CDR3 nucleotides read TGTGCCAGCAGCCCTGGCGGACACGGTGAATACGAGCAGTACTTC.

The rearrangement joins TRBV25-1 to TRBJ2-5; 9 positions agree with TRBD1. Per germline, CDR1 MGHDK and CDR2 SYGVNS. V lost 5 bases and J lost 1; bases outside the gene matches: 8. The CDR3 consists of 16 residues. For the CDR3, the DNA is TGTGCCAGCAGTCCCCTCGGGACAGGGATCCAAGAGACCCAGTACTTC. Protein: CASSPLGTGIQETQYF.

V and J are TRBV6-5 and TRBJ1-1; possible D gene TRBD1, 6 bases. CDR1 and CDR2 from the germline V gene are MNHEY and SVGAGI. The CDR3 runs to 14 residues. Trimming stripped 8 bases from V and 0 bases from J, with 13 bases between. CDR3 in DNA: TGTGCCAGCCAGGGGATGGTCTTGAACACTGAAGCTTTCTTT. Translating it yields CASQGMVLNTEAFF.

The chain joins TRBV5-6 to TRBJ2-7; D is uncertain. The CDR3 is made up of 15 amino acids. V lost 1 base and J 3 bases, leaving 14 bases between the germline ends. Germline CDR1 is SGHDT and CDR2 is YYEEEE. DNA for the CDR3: TGTGCCAGCAGCTTGTTCCCCCCAGACAACTACGAGCAGTACTTC. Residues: CASSLFPPDNYEQYF.

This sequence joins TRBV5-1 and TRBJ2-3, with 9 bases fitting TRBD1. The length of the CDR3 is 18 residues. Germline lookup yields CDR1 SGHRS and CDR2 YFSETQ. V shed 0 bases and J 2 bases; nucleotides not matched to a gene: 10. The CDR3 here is CASSLGTGVRSTTDTQYF. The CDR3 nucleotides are TGCGCCAGCAGCTTGGGGACAGGGGTACGTTCCACCACAGATACGCAGTATTTT. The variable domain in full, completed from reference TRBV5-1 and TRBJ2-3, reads KAGVTQTPRYLIKTRGQQVTLSCSPISGHRSVSWYQQTPGQGLQFLFEYFSETQRNKGNFPGRFSGRQFSNSRSEMNVSTLELGDSALYLCASSLGTGVRSTTDTQYFGPGTRLTVL.

The CDR3 protein is CASSPTGQGFAIRGYTF. The CDR3 coding sequence is TGTGCCAGTAGCCCCACCGGACAGGGTTTTGCAATTCGTGGCTACACCTTC. The rearrangement links TRBV19 to TRBJ1-2; 8 nucleotides match TRBD1. This CDR3 has 17 amino acids. Germline CDR1 reads LNHDA; CDR2 reads SQIVND (reference sequence). V shed 6 bases and J 7 bases; nucleotides not matched to a gene: 19.

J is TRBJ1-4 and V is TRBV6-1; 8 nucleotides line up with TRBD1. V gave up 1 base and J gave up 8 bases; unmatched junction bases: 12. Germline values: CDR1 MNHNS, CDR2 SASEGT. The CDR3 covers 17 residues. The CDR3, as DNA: TGTGCCAGCAGTGAAGGGGGCTGGGGGACAGGTGGCGAAAAACTGTTTTTT. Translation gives CASSEGGWGTGGEKLFF.

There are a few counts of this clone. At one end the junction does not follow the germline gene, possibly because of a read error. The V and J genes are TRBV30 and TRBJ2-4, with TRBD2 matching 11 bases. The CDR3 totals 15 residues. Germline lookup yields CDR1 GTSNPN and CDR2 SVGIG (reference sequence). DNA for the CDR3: TGTGCCTGGAGACTAGCGGGGGTGGCACAAAACAGTCAGTACTTC. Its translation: CAWRLAGVAQNSQYF.

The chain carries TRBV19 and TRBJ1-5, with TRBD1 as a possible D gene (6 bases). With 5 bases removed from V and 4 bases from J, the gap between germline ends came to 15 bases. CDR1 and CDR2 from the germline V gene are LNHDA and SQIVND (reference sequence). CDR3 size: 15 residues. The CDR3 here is CASSQGRGRNQPQHF. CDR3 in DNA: TGTGCCAGTAGTCAGGGGAGGGGACGTAATCAGCCCCAGCATTTT.

CDR3 sequence (DNA): TGTGCCAGCAGACAGACAGGAAGAAATTCACCCCTCCACTTT. This gives the protein CASRQTGRNSPLHF. J is TRBJ1-6 and V is TRBV27, with D perhaps matching TRBD1 (6 bases). This CDR3 spans 14 amino acids. Per germline, CDR1 MNHEY and CDR2 SMNVEV (reference sequence). Trimming stripped 6 bases from V and 7 bases from J, with 13 bases between.

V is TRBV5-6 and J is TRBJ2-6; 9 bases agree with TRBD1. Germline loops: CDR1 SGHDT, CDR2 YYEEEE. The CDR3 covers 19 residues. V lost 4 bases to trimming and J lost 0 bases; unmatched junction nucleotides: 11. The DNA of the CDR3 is TGTGCCAGCAGCCGGGTGGGGGACAGGGCCAACTCTGGGGCCAACGTCCTGACTTTC. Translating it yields CASSRVGDRANSGANVLTF.

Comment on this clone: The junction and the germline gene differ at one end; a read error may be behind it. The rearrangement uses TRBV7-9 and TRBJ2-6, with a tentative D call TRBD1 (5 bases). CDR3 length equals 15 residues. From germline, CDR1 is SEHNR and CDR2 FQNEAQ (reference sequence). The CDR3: CASSPAYSGANGLTF. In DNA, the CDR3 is TGTGCCAGCAGCCCTGCCTACTCTGGGGCCAACGGCCTGACTTTC.

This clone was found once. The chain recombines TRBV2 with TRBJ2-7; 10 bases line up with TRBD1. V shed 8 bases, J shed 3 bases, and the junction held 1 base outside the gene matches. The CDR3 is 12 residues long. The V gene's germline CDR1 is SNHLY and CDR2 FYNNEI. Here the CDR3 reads CASGTGVYEQYF. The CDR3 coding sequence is TGTGCCAGCGGGACAGGGGTCTACGAGCAGTACTTC.

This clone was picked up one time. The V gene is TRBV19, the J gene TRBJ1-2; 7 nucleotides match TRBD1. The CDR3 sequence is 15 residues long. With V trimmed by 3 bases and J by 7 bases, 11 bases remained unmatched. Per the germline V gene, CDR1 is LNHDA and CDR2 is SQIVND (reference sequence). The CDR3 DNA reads TGTGCCAGTAGTATTAGGTGGCAGGGGGATACTGGCTACACCTTC. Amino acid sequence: CASSIRWQGDTGYTF.

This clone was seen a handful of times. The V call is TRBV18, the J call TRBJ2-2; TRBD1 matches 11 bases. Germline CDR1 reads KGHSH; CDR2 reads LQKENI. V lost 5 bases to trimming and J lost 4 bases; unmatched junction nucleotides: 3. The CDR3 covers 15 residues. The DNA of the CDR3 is TGTGCCAGCTCAGGACAGGGGGCCGGCACCGGGGAGCTGTTTTTT. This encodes CASSGQGAGTGELFF.

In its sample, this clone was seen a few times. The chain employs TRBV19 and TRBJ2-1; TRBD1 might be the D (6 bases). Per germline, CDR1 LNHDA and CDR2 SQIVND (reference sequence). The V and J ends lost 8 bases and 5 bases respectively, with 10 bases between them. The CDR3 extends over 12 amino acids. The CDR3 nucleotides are TGTGCCAGTCGGGACACCGACAATGAGCAGTTCTTC. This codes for CASRDTDNEQFF.